This is a list of T cell receptor beta chains from one sample in a study of blood T cell repertoires in COVID-19. The table came from immunoSEQ multiplex PCR; TCRdb's copy has only in-frame clones and leaves some out. The sample shows 120,000 to 150,000 clones, approximately 89% of them seen only once. Sequenced sample: peripheral blood. Every receptor here comes from a human donor in a cohort sampled during active COVID-19. CDR3s include the opening cysteine and the closing phenylalanine or tryptophan.

V	CDR3
TRBV3-1/TRBV3-2	CASSQDGRGGYNEQFF
TRBV7-3	CASSLRGLGGTQYF
TRBV7-9	CASSLHLEGGEFF
TRBV6-1	CASSEVLAGVFTHTDTQYF
TRBV7-2	CASSSLLAGRSTDTQYF
TRBV18	CASSRLAGSTDTQYF
TRBV10-3	CATRGSGGYDTGELFF
TRBV7-2	CASNIGRALYGYTF
TRBV6-2/TRBV6-3	CASSWGRSSYEQYF
TRBV27	CASSLRDTYEQYF
TRBV6-5	CASTRGVTRYGYTF
TRBV9	CASSVDGTSSETQYF
TRBV11-2	CASSSDRGTEAFF
TRBV5-4	CASSSTGEAFF
TRBV15	CATSRDRVDGYTF
TRBV29-1	CSVEDLRDTGELFF
TRBV6-5	CASSYSNRGGELFF
TRBV13	CASSFTSGGQNIQYF
TRBV21-1	CASSKEENRLSYNEQFF
TRBV2	CASSVWQENTEAFF
TRBV5-4	CASSSGSLYEQYF
TRBV3-1/TRBV3-2	CASSQDRVSGNTEAFF
TRBV27	CASGPEGSSYF
TRBV5-1	CASSYRTGAAMNTEAFF